The present TCR beta chain was sequenced within a study of cytomegalovirus exposure and HLA in healthy donors. Overall study: Drawn from HLA-typed donors, about 85 million unique TCRs were held in an early data release.

CDR1 and CDR2 from the germline V gene are SGHVS and FQNEAQ. This CDR3 is 18 amino acids long. Unmatched junction bases numbered 8, after V lost 4 bases and J lost 2 bases. 60 Vbeta and 13 Jbeta primers were used in PCR. Using immunoSEQ multiplex PCR, the repertoire was profiled, and TCRdb retains in-frame clones only, with some absent. The table has some 90,000 clones, roughly 81% seen once; the top ten hold more than 1.4%. Healthy donors of bone marrow made up the group. This sequence was found in a man aged 35 to 55 in good health and CMV-seronegative. The chain employs TRBV7-8 and TRBJ1-6; 10 bases agree with TRBD1. Sequenced: PBMCs. The CDR3 coding sequence is TGTGCCAGCAGCTCCCGGGACAGGGGTCTGGCCTATAATTCACCCCTCCACTTT. It translates to CASSSRDRGLAYNSPLHF.